This TCR beta chain was captured in a study of control samples from healthy donors and cancer patients. With V trimmed by 1 base and J by 5 bases, 4 bases remained unmatched. Germline values: CDR1 SGHTA, CDR2 FQGNSA. The CDR3 is 15 amino acids. This clone has a single count. TCRdb's copy holds only in-frame clones and misses some; the assay was immunoSEQ multiplex PCR. This sample has 50,000 or so clones, with 85% to 95% found just once. This clonotype originated in a woman between 45 and 60 years old with head and neck cancer. Sequencing was performed on PBMCs. The rearrangement uses TRBV7-2 and TRBJ1-2; 10 bases are shared with TRBD1. The CDR3 sequence is CASSLERTGGYGYTF. The CDR3 DNA follows: TGTGCCAGCAGCTTAGAGAGGACAGGGGGTTATGGCTACACCTTC. Combining the CDR3 with reference TRBV7-2 and TRBJ1-2 gives the whole variable domain GAGVSQSPSNKVTEKGKDVELRCDPISGHTALYWYRQSLGQGLEFLIYFQGNSAPDKSGLPSDRFSAERTGGSVSTLTIQRTQQEDSAVYLCASSLERTGGYGYTFGSGTRLTVV.